Listed here are 14 T cell receptor beta chains from one sample, sequenced in a study of blood T cell repertoires in COVID-19. Generated by immunoSEQ multiplex PCR, the TCRdb table keeps only in-frame clones and is missing some. The sample includes some 210,000 clones, 65% to 90% of them seen just once. Sequencing was done on a sample of PBMCs or T cells enriched from blood (not recorded which). The receptors derive from a woman between 45 and 65 years old with acute COVID-19.

The chain carries TRBV27 and TRBJ1-4, with 10 bases matching TRBD1. CDR1 MNHEY and CDR2 SMNVEV come from the germline V gene (reference sequence). Losses at the gene ends were 4 bases for V and 8 bases for J; bases not matched to a gene: 13. CDR3 length equals 17 residues. This CDR3 is CASSSWTGGVEREKLFF. DNA for the CDR3: TGTGCCAGCAGTTCCTGGACAGGGGGGGTTGAGAGGGAAAAACTGTTTTTT.

V is TRBV6-2 or TRBV6-3 and J is TRBJ1-4; TRBD1 matches at 10 bases. V was clipped by 5 bases and J by 16 bases; unmatched bases: 4. In germline, CDR1 is MNHEY, CDR2 SVGEGT. The CDR3 sequence is 11 residues long. CDR3 sequence (DNA): TGTGCCAGCAGTCGACAGGGGGCAAGGTTTTTT. Encoded protein: CASSRQGARFF.

The chain carries TRBV6-2 or TRBV6-3 and TRBJ1-4, with D perhaps TRBD1 (5 bases). CDR1 and CDR2 from the germline V gene are MNHEY and SVGEGT. The CDR3 extends over 13 amino acids. Between the trimmed V and J ends, which lost 5 bases and 8 bases, there was a span of 12 bases. CDR3 nucleotides: TGTGCCAGCAGTCCAGGGTTTCGGGAAAAACTGTTTTTT. Protein: CASSPGFREKLFF.

The chain couples TRBV18 to TRBJ2-3; 11 bases line up with TRBD2. Per germline, CDR1 KGHSH and CDR2 LQKENI. J was trimmed by 3 bases and V by 6 bases; bases with no gene match: 11. This CDR3 is 17 amino acids long. CDR3 sequence: CASSGLAGGTTTDTQYF. In DNA, the CDR3 is TGTGCCAGCTCCGGACTAGCGGGCGGGACCACTACAGATACGCAGTATTTT.

This chain links TRBV6-9 with TRBJ2-1, with D possibly TRBD2 on 6 matching bases. CDR1 and CDR2 from the germline V gene are MNHGY and SVAAGI. The CDR3 is 15 residues long. V gave up 2 bases and J gave up 4 bases, with 12 bases separating them. CDR3 sequence reads: CASSYGAGRYNEQFF. CDR3 nucleotides: TGTGCCAGCAGTTATGGGGCGGGGCGGTACAATGAGCAGTTCTTC.

J is TRBJ1-2 and V is TRBV7-9, with TRBD1 as a possible D gene (5 bases). The CDR3 totals 14 residues. Germline values: CDR1 SEHNR, CDR2 FQNEAQ (reference sequence). Trimming left V 2 bases short and J 4 bases short, with 11 bases between. The CDR3 protein is CASSLTGETYGYTF. DNA for the CDR3: TGTGCCAGCAGCTTAACGGGGGAGACCTATGGCTACACCTTC. The whole variable domain, filled in from reference TRBV7-9 and TRBJ1-2, reads DTGVSQNPRHKITKRGQNVTFRCDPISEHNRLYWYRQTLGQGPEFLTYFQNEAQLEKSRLLSDRFSAERPKGSFSTLEIQRTEQGDSAMYLCASSLTGETYGYTFGSGTRLTVV.

The chain recombines TRBV19 with TRBJ1-1, with D possibly TRBD1 on 5 matching bases. This CDR3 comprises 13 residues. V shed 9 bases and J shed 6 bases, with 17 bases lying between them. Germline V gives CDR1 LNHDA, CDR2 SQIVND (reference sequence). CDR3 DNA: TGTGCCAGCAAGGGGTCAGATCGGGCTGAAGCTTTCTTT. As protein: CASKGSDRAEAFF. Full variable domain (outside the CDR3, taken from reference TRBV19 and TRBJ1-1): DGGITQSPKYLFRKEGQNVTLSCEQNLNHDAMYWYRQDPGQGLRLIYYSQIVNDFQKGDIAEGYSVSREKKESFPLTVTSAQKNPTAFYLCASKGSDRAEAFFGQGTRLTVV.

The chain links TRBV6-2 or TRBV6-3 to TRBJ2-7, with D maybe TRBD1 (5 bases). Germline CDR1 is MNHEY and CDR2 is SVGEGT. Trimming removed 5 bases from V and 6 bases from J, with 11 bases in between. The CDR3 is 12 amino acids. CDR3 in DNA: TGTGCCAGCAGTCCCCAAGGGGTCGAGCAGTACTTC. It specifies CASSPQGVEQYF.

The chain links TRBV2 to TRBJ2-1, with TRBD2 matching over 7 bases. The V segment lost 0 bases and the J segment 2 bases; nucleotides outside the gene matches: 4. The CDR3 sequence is 16 residues long. The germline V gene has CDR1 SNHLY and CDR2 FYNNEI. The CDR3, as DNA: TGTGCCAGCAGTGAAGCGGGAGGGCCCGCCTACAATGAGCAGTTCTTC. This gives the protein CASSEAGGPAYNEQFF.

This rearrangement joins TRBV28 to TRBJ2-7; possibly TRBD1 for D (6 bases). Germline CDR1 MDHEN, CDR2 SYDVKM. CDR3 size: 14 residues. Trimming left V 6 bases short and J 3 bases short, with 15 bases between. CDR3 sequence (DNA): TGTGCCAGCAGCCCCTCTACAGGGATCTACGAGCAGTACTTC. Its protein is CASSPSTGIYEQYF. The full variable domain, with the rest looked up from reference TRBV28 and TRBJ2-7, is DVKVTQSSRYLVKRTGEKVFLECVQDMDHENMFWYRQDPGLGLRLIYFSYDVKMKEKGDIPEGYSVSREKKERFSLILESASTNQTSMYLCASSPSTGIYEQYFGPGTRLTVT.

V and J are TRBV28 and TRBJ1-6; 8 nucleotides agree with TRBD1. The V gene end was trimmed by 7 bases and the J gene end by 6 bases; junction bases not matched to a gene: 8. Germline loops: CDR1 MDHEN, CDR2 SYDVKM. The CDR3 covers 15 residues. In DNA form, the CDR3 reads TGTGCCAGCACGTCTCCGGGACAGGTTAATTCACCCCTCCACTTT. Its translation is CASTSPGQVNSPLHF.

Here the CDR3 reads CASSPGGRRGTQYF. CDR3 sequence (DNA): TGTGCCAGCAGCCCGGGGGGCCGTCGGGGGACCCAGTACTTC. The genes are TRBV7-8 and TRBJ2-5, with a tentative D call TRBD2 (7 bases). Germline-derived CDR1 and CDR2 are SGHVS and FQNEAQ. V lost 5 bases and J 7 bases, leaving 17 bases between the germline ends. The CDR3 sequence is 14 residues long.

The chain uses TRBV18 and TRBJ2-7; TRBD2 matches at 13 bases. Germline V gives CDR1 KGHSH, CDR2 LQKENI. The trim removed 1 base at V and 5 bases at J, leaving 14 bases unmatched. The length of the CDR3 is 19 residues. The CDR3 spells CASSPRLLAGGPVGHEQYF. The CDR3 DNA is TGTGCCAGCTCACCACGACTACTAGCGGGGGGGCCAGTAGGCCACGAGCAGTACTTC.

V and J are TRBV12-3 or TRBV12-4 and TRBJ2-7, with a weak D call TRBD2 (5 bases). CDR3 length: 13 residues. The germline V and J ends were trimmed by 6 bases and 9 bases, with 18 bases remaining between them. The CDR3 is CASSADSAAAQYF. As DNA, the CDR3 is TGTGCCAGCAGCGCGGACTCCGCCGCCGCGCAGTACTTC.